Presented here are 17 T cell receptor beta chains from one specimen sequenced in a study of T cell responses to AZD1222 COVID-19 vaccine. Produced via immunoSEQ multiplex PCR; TCRdb's table is partial and in-frame only. The table shows 100,000 to 150,000 clones, with 92% occurring only once. Material: peripheral blood, obtained on day 0 of AZD1222 vaccination. The receptors come from an adult in good health.

The V gene is TRBV28, the J gene TRBJ1-6; no definite D call. Trimming took 7 bases from V and 6 from J, leaving 13 bases between them. This CDR3 region has 14 residues. In germline, CDR1 is MDHEN, CDR2 SYDVKM. CDR3 protein: CASIPTRTNSPLHF. The CDR3 nucleotides read TGTGCCAGCATCCCAACCAGAACTAATTCACCCCTCCACTTT.

The chain has TRBV18 and TRBJ2-7, with 9 positions matching TRBD1. CDR1 is KGHSH and CDR2 is LQKENI in the germline V gene. The ends lost 1 base at V and 2 bases at J; junction bases unmatched: 12. The CDR3 covers 18 residues. As DNA, the CDR3 is TGTGCCAGCTCACCACGTACCGGGACAGGGAAGCAGGCCTACGAGCAGTACTTC. The encoded protein is CASSPRTGTGKQAYEQYF.

CDR3 region: CASSFMSAFTDTQYF. The CDR3 DNA reads TGTGCCAGCAGTTTTATGTCAGCGTTCACAGATACGCAGTATTTT. The J gene is TRBJ2-3, the V gene TRBV27; D is undetermined. V was cut by 3 bases and J by 2 bases, with 12 bases left in between. CDR1 and CDR2 (germline): MNHEY, SMNVEV (reference sequence). The CDR3 spans 15 residues.

The CDR3 bases are TGCGCCAGCAGCCAAAGACGACTGGGCGGGAGTTCCTACGAGCAGTACTTC. Its protein product is CASSQRRLGGSSYEQYF. The chain uses TRBV4-1 and TRBJ2-7; TRBD2 agrees at 7 bases. After removal of 2 bases from V and 1 base from J, the junction contained 11 bases not matched to a gene. Germline-derived CDR1 and CDR2 are MGHRA and YSYEKL. The CDR3 runs 17 residues.

V usage is TRBV14 and J usage is TRBJ2-7; D unclear. Between the trimmed V and J ends, which lost 1 base and 5 bases, there was a span of 15 bases. The CDR3 length is 15 residues. Germline loops: CDR1 SGHDN, CDR2 FVKESK. Here the CDR3 reads CASSQGLGQLHEQYF. The CDR3 DNA is TGTGCCAGCAGCCAAGGTCTAGGGCAGCTCCACGAGCAGTACTTC.

This clone was counted a single time. This chain links TRBV12-3 or TRBV12-4 with TRBJ1-2; D is ambiguous. Trimming shortened V by 10 bases and J by 6 bases, and 12 bases separated the two germline ends. This CDR3 spans 11 amino acids. The CDR3 region is CATRAVDGYTF. The CDR3 DNA follows: TGTGCCACCCGGGCAGTGGATGGCTACACCTTC.

The CDR3, as DNA: TGCAGTGCAAGTCCCCCGGACGGGCTGAACACTGAAGCTTTCTTT. This encodes CSASPPDGLNTEAFF. The chain couples TRBV20-1 to TRBJ1-1; D is uncertain. The CDR3 loop spans 15 amino acids. The V gene's germline CDR1 is DFQATT and CDR2 SNEGSKA (reference sequence). V lost 6 bases, J lost 0 bases, and 17 bases lay in between.

Worth noting for this clone: Other DNA sequences in this sample translate to the same CDR3. The chain combines TRBV7-3 with TRBJ1-2; 7 bases line up with TRBD1. Germline CDR1 reads SGHTA; CDR2 reads FQGTGA. V lost 5 bases to trimming and J lost 2 bases; unmatched junction nucleotides: 2. This CDR3 is 13 amino acids long. The CDR3 nucleotides read TGTGCCAGCAGCCCGGACAGGAACTATGGCTACACCTTC. Residues: CASSPDRNYGYTF.

The rearrangement links TRBV2 to TRBJ2-1; 15 nucleotides match TRBD2. The length of the CDR3 is 16 residues. CDR1 SNHLY and CDR2 FYNNEI come from the germline V gene. J lost 5 bases, V lost 7 bases, and 6 bases had no gene match. The DNA of the CDR3 is TGTGCCAGCACGGGGACTAGCGGGAGGTCACACAATGAGCAGTTCTTC. This encodes CASTGTSGRSHNEQFF. Using reference TRBV2 and TRBJ2-1 for the parts outside the CDR3, the full variable domain is EPEVTQTPSHQVTQMGQEVILRCVPISNHLYFYWYRQILGQKVEFLVSFYNNEISEKSEIFDDQFSVERPDGSNFTLKIRSTKLEDSAMYFCASTGTSGRSHNEQFFGPGTRLTVL.

This rearrangement joins TRBV6-9 to TRBJ2-7; the match to TRBD1 covers 8 bases. V gave up 6 bases and J gave up 2 bases; unmatched junction bases: 9. The CDR3 consists of 15 residues. Germline V CDR1 and CDR2: MNHGY, SVAAGI. Written as DNA, the CDR3 is TGTGCCAGCAGAGACAGGGGACAGTGGGCCTACGAGCAGTACTTC. Translating gives CASRDRGQWAYEQYF.

This chain uses TRBV4-2 with TRBJ1-5; D is perhaps TRBD1 (5 bases). Trimming pared 2 bases from V and 3 bases from J, leaving 14 bases between. Germline V gene lookup returns CDR1 LGHNA and CDR2 YNFKEQ. This CDR3 spans 16 amino acids. The CDR3 coding sequence is TGTGCCAGCAGCCAAATTCTCGGGGCATCCAATCAGCCCCAGCATTTT. Protein product: CASSQILGASNQPQHF.

The genes are TRBV12-3 or TRBV12-4 and TRBJ2-7, with TRBD1 as a possible D gene (6 bases). V gave up 4 bases and J gave up 4 bases, with 8 bases separating them. This CDR3 contains 12 residues. The CDR3 sequence: CASSYRVYEQYF. The CDR3 DNA reads TGTGCCAGCAGTTACAGGGTATACGAGCAGTACTTC.

The chain couples TRBV28 to TRBJ1-3; no reliable D call. The germline CDR1 and CDR2 sequences are MDHEN and SYDVKM. There are 13 residues in the CDR3. The V end lost 7 bases, the J end lost 0 bases, and 7 bases lay between the germline ends. The CDR3 loop is CASKVLSGNTIYF. The CDR3 DNA is TGTGCCAGCAAGGTCCTCTCTGGAAACACCATATATTTT. The full variable domain, rest sourced from reference TRBV28 and TRBJ1-3, is DVKVTQSSRYLVKRTGEKVFLECVQDMDHENMFWYRQDPGLGLRLIYFSYDVKMKEKGDIPEGYSVSREKKERFSLILESASTNQTSMYLCASKVLSGNTIYFGEGSWLTVV.

The chain uses TRBV18 and TRBJ1-1, with D unclear. V gave up 2 bases and J gave up 0 bases, with 10 bases separating them. This CDR3 is built from 15 residues. CDR1 and CDR2 (germline): KGHSH, LQKENI. DNA for the CDR3: TGTGCCAGCTCACCAGAATACGACATGAACACTGAAGCTTTCTTT. Protein sequence: CASSPEYDMNTEAFF. The complete variable domain, with remaining parts taken from reference TRBV18 and TRBJ1-1, reads NAGVMQNPRHLVRRRGQEARLRCSPMKGHSHVYWYRQLPEEGLKFMVYLQKENIIDESGMPKERFSAEFPKEGPSILRIQQVVRGDSAAYFCASSPEYDMNTEAFFGQGTRLTVV.

V gene TRBV2 combines with J gene TRBJ2-1; D is perhaps TRBD1 (6 bases). The CDR3 runs 13 residues. Deletions cut 1 base from V and 10 bases from J, with 11 bases between. CDR1 is SNHLY and CDR2 is FYNNEI in the germline V gene. The CDR3 coding sequence is TGTGCCAGCAGTGAAGGGGCCGGGACAGAGCAGTTCTTC. It codes for CASSEGAGTEQFF.

The rearrangement uses TRBV10-3 and TRBJ2-3, with TRBD1 matching over 7 bases. Germline CDR1 ENHRY, CDR2 SYGVKD. This CDR3 comprises 18 residues. With 2 bases clipped from V and 2 bases from J, the junction kept 13 bases outside the gene matches. CDR3 coding DNA: TGTGCCATCAGTGAGGCCGGAGAGACAGGGCGTTACACAGATACGCAGTATTTT. Amino acids: CAISEAGETGRYTDTQYF.

This clone was detected only once. The chain uses TRBV9 and TRBJ2-1, with 9 positions matching TRBD2. J lost 9 bases, V lost 3 bases, and 7 bases had no gene match. The V gene's germline CDR1 is SGDLS and CDR2 YYNGEE. This CDR3 comprises 14 residues. CDR3 loop: CASSAAGGPGEQFF. For the CDR3, the DNA is TGTGCCAGCAGCGCCGCGGGAGGGCCCGGTGAGCAGTTCTTC.